The following is a T cell receptor (beta chain) sequence with its context. This specimen comes from a study of glioma-infiltrating T cells after dendritic cell vaccination. Overall study context: Monocyte-derived dendritic cells, cultured approximately 7 days with IL-4 and GM-CSF, were pulsed with autologous tumor lysate. Patients received three intradermal dendritic cell vaccine injections at biweekly intervals.

Patients had residual fresh-frozen tumor tissue and more than two years of survival data. Blood PBMC samples: pre-vaccination, two weeks post third vaccination, and at tumor progression. Assay: immunoSEQ multiplex PCR; the TCRdb copy retains only in-frame clones and omits some. The sample has about 90,000 clones, approximately 87% seen once. The length of the CDR3 is 13 residues. V gave up 5 bases and J gave up 8 bases, with 15 bases separating them. From germline, CDR1 is MNHEY and CDR2 SVGAGI. The source was blood, collected before dendritic cell vaccination. The chain couples TRBV6-5 to TRBJ1-2; D is perhaps TRBD1 (5 bases). The sequence derives from a human donor with glioblastoma. The CDR3 DNA reads as TGTGCCAGCAGTGAAAAGGGGCCAGGGGGCTACACCTTC. Protein sequence: CASSEKGPGGYTF.